This TCR beta chain derives from a study of human T cells and chemical hapten exposure. This clonotype appeared a few times. Germline V gene lookup returns CDR1 MDHEN and CDR2 SYDVKM. The CDR3 is 14 residues long. The V end lost 2 bases, the J end lost 2 bases, and 10 bases lay between the germline ends. The sample's time point: patch test 1, 2 weeks after DPC sensitization. Noted treatment: therapeutic diphenylcyclopropenone sensitization with weekly scalp DPC. The library tagged each cDNA molecule with unique molecular identifiers. TCRdb reanalysed the RACE reads using MiXCR and keeps one entry per CDR3 protein. Counted here are some 83,000 distinct CDR3 sequences, around 10% occurring once; the ten biggest clones make up around 4%.

The TCR originated in a woman between 45 and 65 years old with alopecia areata. Some clones in this sample may be carry-over from other donors' samples. This specimen consisted of whole blood, obtained in connection with sensitization to the hapten diphenylcyclopropenone (DPC). V is TRBV28 and J is TRBJ2-7; D is undetermined. The CDR3 sequence is CASSLLGIAYEQYF. For the CDR3, the DNA is TGTGCCAGCAGTTTACTAGGGATCGCCTACGAGCAGTACTTC. The full variable domain, its missing parts supplied by reference TRBV28 and TRBJ2-7, is DVKVTQSSRYLVKRTGEKVFLECVQDMDHENMFWYRQDPGLGLRLIYFSYDVKMKEKGDIPEGYSVSREKKERFSLILESASTNQTSMYLCASSLLGIAYEQYFGPGTRLTVT.